The 18 T cell receptor beta chains below all came from one sample that was sequenced in a study of T cell responses to AZD1222 COVID-19 vaccine. The data were produced by immunoSEQ multiplex PCR, yet TCRdb's version contains in-frame clones alone and is incomplete. The data show 90,000 to 150,000 clones, with around 90% seen just once and around 2.5% held by the top ten. Sequencing used peripheral blood, obtained 28 days after the second AZD1222 dose. All receptors come from an adult who received the AZD1222 COVID-19 vaccine.

This clone was detected a few times. V gene TRBV15 combines with J gene TRBJ2-1, with D possibly TRBD2 on 5 matching bases. Germline loops: CDR1 LNHNV, CDR2 YYDKDF (reference sequence). V lost 8 bases and J 6 bases, leaving 17 bases between the germline ends. The CDR3 is 14 residues long. The CDR3: CATSRGQSGNEQFF. The CDR3 DNA reads as TGTGCCACCTCTCGAGGGCAGTCCGGCAATGAGCAGTTCTTC.

This clone was counted once. The V gene is TRBV18, the J gene TRBJ2-7; maybe TRBD2 (6 bases). V was trimmed by 5 bases and J by 3 bases, leaving 8 bases between them. Germline V gene data show CDR1 as KGHSH and CDR2 as LQKENI. This CDR3 is built from 12 residues. CDR3 sequence reads: CASSGGNYEQYF. As DNA, the CDR3 is TGTGCCAGCTCAGGCGGGAACTACGAGCAGTACTTC.

J is TRBJ1-1 and V is TRBV19; D not resolved. With 5 bases removed from V and 4 bases from J, the gap between germline ends came to 11 bases. CDR1 and CDR2 (germline): LNHDA, SQIVND (reference sequence). The CDR3 loop spans 13 amino acids. CDR3 loop: CASSPGIGTEAFF. CDR3 DNA sequence: TGTGCCAGTAGTCCTGGGATTGGCACTGAAGCTTTCTTT.

This chain joins TRBV5-1 and TRBJ1-1; the match to TRBD1 covers 7 bases. Germline lookup yields CDR1 SGHRS and CDR2 YFSETQ. This CDR3 is 15 amino acids long. V lost 0 bases and J lost 10; bases outside the gene matches: 12. In DNA, the CDR3 is TGCGCCAGCAGCTTGGGGGGACAGAGAACCTCGTTAGCTTTCTTT. It encodes CASSLGGQRTSLAFF.

This rearrangement joins TRBV7-6 to TRBJ1-5; 7 nucleotides line up with TRBD1. Germline lookup yields CDR1 SGHVS and CDR2 FNYEAQ. The CDR3 runs 15 residues. The J segment lost 4 bases and the V segment lost 3 bases, leaving 6 bases of the junction unmatched. The CDR3 sequence is CASSLGRGGNQPQHF. In DNA, the CDR3 is TGTGCCAGCAGCTTGGGCAGGGGGGGGAATCAGCCCCAGCATTTT. The entire variable domain, with the rest obtained from reference TRBV7-6 and TRBJ1-5, is as follows: GAGVSQSPRYKVTKRGQDVALRCDPISGHVSLYWYRQALGQGPEFLTYFNYEAQQDKSGLPNDRFSAERPEGSISTLTIQRTEQRDSAMYRCASSLGRGGNQPQHFGDGTRLSIL.

This rearrangement joins TRBV6-1 to TRBJ1-4, with D possibly TRBD1 on 6 matching bases. Looked up from germline, CDR1 is MNHNS and CDR2 is SASEGT. V gave up 0 bases and J gave up 10 bases, with 15 bases separating them. The CDR3 is 15 amino acids. The CDR3 sequence is CASSEAQVRGGKLFF. The CDR3 bases are TGTGCCAGCAGTGAAGCTCAGGTCAGGGGAGGAAAACTGTTTTTT.

The chain uses TRBV5-1 and TRBJ2-2; the D gene could be TRBD1 or TRBD2 (5 bases each). V was trimmed by 5 bases and J by 1 base, leaving 12 bases between them. Germline V CDR1 and CDR2: SGHRS, YFSETQ. This CDR3 contains 15 residues. CDR3 sequence reads: CASSRDGKNTGELFF. The CDR3 region has the DNA TGCGCCAGCAGTCGGGACGGGAAGAACACCGGGGAGCTGTTTTTT. Full variable domain (rest looked up from reference TRBV5-1 and TRBJ2-2): KAGVTQTPRYLIKTRGQQVTLSCSPISGHRSVSWYQQTPGQGLQFLFEYFSETQRNKGNFPGRFSGRQFSNSRSEMNVSTLELGDSALYLCASSRDGKNTGELFFGEGSRLTVL.

The chain couples TRBV18 to TRBJ2-7; D perhaps matches TRBD1 (5 bases). This CDR3 region has 12 residues. Trimming left V 4 bases short and J 3 bases short, with 7 bases between. Germline-derived CDR1 and CDR2 are KGHSH and LQKENI. The CDR3 nucleotides are TGTGCCAGCTCACAGACAGACTACGAGCAGTACTTC. Residues: CASSQTDYEQYF.

DNA of the CDR3: TGTGCCAGCAGTGAAGTGGCTGGCTCCTACAATGAGCAGTTCTTC. Translating it yields CASSEVAGSYNEQFF. The genes are TRBV6-1 and TRBJ2-1, with D hard to call. Deletions cut 1 base from V and 0 bases from J, with 7 bases between. In germline, CDR1 is MNHNS, CDR2 SASEGT. The CDR3 consists of 15 residues.

V gene TRBV6-5 combines with J gene TRBJ1-6; tentative D call: TRBD1 (5 bases). The CDR3 contains 14 residues. V was cut by 10 bases and J by 0 bases, with 10 bases left in between. Germline-derived CDR1 and CDR2 are MNHEY and SVGAGI. CDR3 region: CATRQYSYNSPLHF. Written as DNA, the CDR3 is TGTGCCACACGACAGTACTCCTATAATTCACCCCTCCACTTT.

The chain joins TRBV9 to TRBJ1-2; no definite D call. Germline loops: CDR1 SGDLS, CDR2 YYNGEE. V was clipped by 4 bases and J by 1 base, with 11 bases between them. The CDR3 runs to 14 residues. The chain's CDR3 is CASSPFVSNYGYTF. Written as DNA, the CDR3 is TGTGCCAGCAGCCCCTTCGTGAGTAACTATGGCTACACCTTC.

The gene calls are TRBV4-3 and TRBJ1-1, with a weak D call TRBD1 (6 bases). V lost 1 base and J lost 5, with 11 bases in between. The CDR3 spans 14 residues. CDR1 is LGHNA, CDR2 YSLEER, per germline. The DNA for the CDR3 is TGCGCCAGCAGCCAAGGCAGGGGAGGGACTGAAGCTTTCTTT. Residues: CASSQGRGGTEAFF.

The rearrangement joins TRBV5-1 to TRBJ1-3, with D possibly being TRBD1 (5 bases). Between the trimmed V and J ends, which lost 1 base and 3 bases, there was a span of 11 bases. The CDR3 sequence is 15 residues long. CDR1 and CDR2 from the germline V gene are SGHRS and YFSETQ. CDR3 bases: TGCGCCAGCAGCTTGACTACGGGGCTTGGAAACACCATATATTTT. The encoded protein is CASSLTTGLGNTIYF.

This chain links TRBV4-3 with TRBJ1-5, with D tentatively TRBD1 (6 bases). Trimming removed 1 base at V and 3 bases at J, with 10 bases between. CDR3 size: 15 residues. The germline V gene encodes CDR1 LGHNA and CDR2 YSLEER. CDR3 loop: CASSQGGAPNQPQHF. CDR3 DNA sequence: TGCGCCAGCAGCCAAGGGGGGGCGCCCAATCAGCCCCAGCATTTT.

This rearrangement joins TRBV6-5 to TRBJ1-1; TRBD1 might be the D (5 bases). Germline V lookup: CDR1 MNHEY, CDR2 SVGAGI. Trimming removed 7 bases at V and 1 base at J, with 13 bases between. The CDR3 is 14 residues long. In nucleotides, the CDR3 is TGTGCCAGCACATTGAGGGGCTCGAACACTGAAGCTTTCTTT. Its translation: CASTLRGSNTEAFF.

This clone showed up just once. J is TRBJ2-3 and V is TRBV24-1; 7 nucleotides align to TRBD2. Looked up from germline, CDR1 is KGHDR and CDR2 is SFDVKD. The CDR3 runs 15 residues. Trimming cost V 5 bases and J 3 bases; bases outside gene matches: 7. For the CDR3, the DNA is TGTGCCACCAGTGTAAGAGCGGGGTTGACAGATACGCAGTATTTT. Amino acids: CATSVRAGLTDTQYF.

V is TRBV5-1 and J is TRBJ1-3; 8 bases match TRBD1. J gave up 3 bases and V 4 bases, and 3 bases lay outside the gene matches. CDR1 is SGHRS and CDR2 is YFSETQ in the germline V gene. There are 14 residues in the CDR3. CDR3 sequence (DNA): TGCGCCAGCAGCCCAACAGGGGGTGGAAACACCATATATTTT. This codes for CASSPTGGGNTIYF.

This chain uses TRBV6-1 with TRBJ1-5, with no clear D. Germline V gene lookup returns CDR1 MNHNS and CDR2 SASEGT. CDR3 length: 15 residues. Trimming left V 1 base short and J 3 bases short, with 10 bases between. The CDR3 DNA is TGTGCCAGCAGTGAAGTCGGCGTCCCCAATCAGCCCCAGCATTTT. Protein sequence: CASSEVGVPNQPQHF.